These T cell receptor beta chains were read from a single sample in a study of blood T cell repertoires in COVID-19. Libraries were prepared by immunoSEQ multiplex PCR; TCRdb keeps only in-frame clonotypes and omits some of them. The sample records approximately 240,000 clones, 65% to 80% being singletons. The sequencing sample was made of peripheral blood. These TCRs come from a woman aged 35 to 49 with active or convalescent COVID-19. The CDR3 runs from the conserved cysteine through the conserved F or W. D genes are given only for firm matches. Rows may omit the clone size; those that give it use once, few, many or a size class.

abundance: .
v_gene: TRBV15
d_gene: .
j_gene: TRBJ1-4
CDR3nt: TGTGCCACCAGCAGAGAACGGTACAGGGCTAATGAAAAACTGTTTTTT
CDR3aa: CATSRERYRANEKLFF

abundance: .
v_gene: TRBV5-4
d_gene: .
j_gene: TRBJ1-1
CDR3nt: TGTGCCAGCAGCTCCAAGGGAGGGGACACTGAAGCTTTCTTT
CDR3aa: CASSSKGGDTEAFF

abundance: .
v_gene: TRBV11-2
d_gene: .
j_gene: TRBJ2-1
CDR3nt: TGTGCCAGCAGCTTAGATCGGGGCAATGAGCAGTTCTTC
CDR3aa: CASSLDRGNEQFF

abundance: many
v_gene: TRBV7-9
d_gene: TRBD1
j_gene: TRBJ2-1
CDR3nt: TGTGCCAGCAGCCCATACAAGAGGACAGGGGCGGGCAATGAGCAGTTCTTC
CDR3aa: CASSPYKRTGAGNEQFF

abundance: .
v_gene: TRBV5-1
d_gene: .
j_gene: TRBJ1-4
CDR3nt: TGCGCCAGCAGCACCGGGCCCCAGGGCAAGGAAAAACTGTTTTTT
CDR3aa: CASSTGPQGKEKLFF

abundance: .
v_gene: TRBV5-1
d_gene: TRBD1
j_gene: TRBJ2-1
CDR3nt: TGCGCCAGCAGCCCCGGGACAGTCTACAATGAGCAGTTCTTC
CDR3aa: CASSPGTVYNEQFF

abundance: .
v_gene: TRBV2
d_gene: .
j_gene: TRBJ1-1
CDR3nt: TGTGCCAGCAGTGAAGCGCGGGTTTTTGACACTGAAGCTTTCTTT
CDR3aa: CASSEARVFDTEAFF

abundance: .
v_gene: TRBV7-3
d_gene: .
j_gene: TRBJ1-1
CDR3nt: TGTGCCAGCAGCCTCTCCGGGACAACTAACACTGAAGCTTTCTTT
CDR3aa: CASSLSGTTNTEAFF

abundance: .
v_gene: TRBV7-9
d_gene: TRBD1
j_gene: TRBJ1-1
CDR3nt: TGTGCCAGCAGCTCCGGGACAGGGAAGGGCGAAGCTTTCTTT
CDR3aa: CASSSGTGKGEAFF

abundance: many
v_gene: TRBV6-5
d_gene: TRBD1
j_gene: TRBJ2-1
CDR3nt: TGTGCCAGCATTATGACAGGGGATTACAATGAGCAGTTCTTC
CDR3aa: CASIMTGDYNEQFF

abundance: few
v_gene: TRBV23-1
d_gene: .
j_gene: TRBJ1-1
CDR3nt: TGCGCCAGCAGTCAATCGGGAGAGAACACTGAAGCTTTCTTT
CDR3aa: CASSQSGENTEAFF

abundance: .
v_gene: TRBV19
d_gene: .
j_gene: TRBJ1-1
CDR3nt: TGTGCCAGTAGTATAGATCCGGTCACTGAAGCTTTCTTT
CDR3aa: CASSIDPVTEAFF

abundance: .
v_gene: TRBV2
d_gene: .
j_gene: TRBJ1-5
CDR3nt: TGTGCCAGCAGTGAGTCAGGCCCCAATCAGCCCCAGCATTTT
CDR3aa: CASSESGPNQPQHF

abundance: .
v_gene: TRBV30
d_gene: TRBD2
j_gene: TRBJ2-1
CDR3nt: TGTGCCTGGAGTGCAAGACTAGCGGGAGTTTACAATGAGCAGTTCTTC
CDR3aa: CAWSARLAGVYNEQFF

abundance: .
v_gene: TRBV3-1/TRBV3-2
d_gene: .
j_gene: TRBJ1-2
CDR3nt: TGTGCCAGCAGCCAGGGAAGAAGGAGGTACGGCTACACCTTC
CDR3aa: CASSQGRRRYGYTF

abundance: .
v_gene: TRBV9
d_gene: .
j_gene: TRBJ2-1
CDR3nt: TGTGCCAGCAGCCGACGGGGCAATGAGCAGTTCTTC
CDR3aa: CASSRRGNEQFF

abundance: .
v_gene: TRBV19
d_gene: TRBD1
j_gene: TRBJ2-2
CDR3nt: TGTGCCAGTACCCCTTACACAGGGGGCTTCTGGACCGGGGAGCTGTTTTTT
CDR3aa: CASTPYTGGFWTGELFF

abundance: .
v_gene: TRBV7-9
d_gene: TRBD1
j_gene: TRBJ2-7
CDR3nt: TGTGCCAGCAAGTACGGGACAGGGGCCGAGCAGTACTTC
CDR3aa: CASKYGTGAEQYF

abundance: once
v_gene: TRBV6-5
d_gene: TRBD2
j_gene: TRBJ2-3
CDR3nt: TGTGCCAGCAGGCGGACTAGCGGTGATACGCAGTATTTT
CDR3aa: CASRRTSGDTQYF

abundance: few
v_gene: TRBV9
d_gene: TRBD1
j_gene: TRBJ1-3
CDR3nt: TGTGCCAGCAGCCAGGACGGACAGGGGGTAGGGGGAAACACCATATATTTT
CDR3aa: CASSQDGQGVGGNTIYF

abundance: .
v_gene: TRBV4-2
d_gene: TRBD2
j_gene: TRBJ2-2
CDR3nt: TGTGCCAGCAGCCAAGGACTAGCGAGAGATACCGGGGAGCTGTTTTTT
CDR3aa: CASSQGLARDTGELFF

abundance: .
v_gene: TRBV5-1
d_gene: .
j_gene: TRBJ1-2
CDR3nt: TGCGCCAGCAGCACACCAGACTATGGCTACACCTTC
CDR3aa: CASSTPDYGYTF

abundance: .
v_gene: TRBV7-9
d_gene: .
j_gene: TRBJ1-1
CDR3nt: TGTGCCAGCAGGGAGGACGGACTGAACACTGAAGCTTTCTTT
CDR3aa: CASREDGLNTEAFF

abundance: once
v_gene: TRBV10-2
d_gene: TRBD2
j_gene: TRBJ2-5
CDR3nt: TGCGCCAGCAGAGAAGCGGGGGGCCAAGAGACCCAGTACTTC
CDR3aa: CASREAGGQETQYF

abundance: .
v_gene: TRBV11-2
d_gene: .
j_gene: TRBJ1-5
CDR3nt: TGTGCCAGCAGCGCTACCGGGACACCCTATCAGCCCCAGCATTTT
CDR3aa: CASSATGTPYQPQHF

abundance: .
v_gene: TRBV2
d_gene: TRBD1
j_gene: TRBJ1-3
CDR3nt: TGTGCCAGCAGCCGGCGAGGGACAGGGAACATAGGAAACACCATATATTTT
CDR3aa: CASSRRGTGNIGNTIYF

abundance: .
v_gene: TRBV25-1
d_gene: TRBD1
j_gene: TRBJ1-2
CDR3nt: TGTGCCAGCAGTTTTTCCGGGACAGGGACATTTGGTGGCTACACCTTC
CDR3aa: CASSFSGTGTFGGYTF

abundance: once
v_gene: TRBV6-5
d_gene: TRBD1
j_gene: TRBJ1-6
CDR3nt: TGTGCCAGCAGCCCGGGACAGGGGAATTCACCCCTCCACTTT
CDR3aa: CASSPGQGNSPLHF

abundance: .
v_gene: TRBV12-5
d_gene: TRBD1
j_gene: TRBJ1-2
CDR3nt: TGTGCTAGTGGTTCCCGAGGACAGGGTCCAAACTATGGCTACACCTTC
CDR3aa: CASGSRGQGPNYGYTF

abundance: many
v_gene: TRBV6-2/TRBV6-3
d_gene: .
j_gene: TRBJ1-4
CDR3nt: TGTGCCAGCAGTCTACGACCCCTCGGGACAACTAATGAAAAACTGTTTTTT
CDR3aa: CASSLRPLGTTNEKLFF

abundance: .
v_gene: TRBV5-4
d_gene: TRBD2
j_gene: TRBJ2-7
CDR3nt: TGTGCCAGCAGCTTGGGTAGGACTAGCGGCTACGAGCAGTACTTC
CDR3aa: CASSLGRTSGYEQYF

abundance: .
v_gene: TRBV11-3
d_gene: TRBD2
j_gene: TRBJ2-7
CDR3nt: TGTGCCAGCAGCTTTGCGGGGGGCCGGGAACCCTACGAGCAGTACTTC
CDR3aa: CASSFAGGREPYEQYF

abundance: .
v_gene: TRBV28
d_gene: TRBD1
j_gene: TRBJ1-1
CDR3nt: TGTGCCAGCAGCCGACCCCAGGGGGCCGACACTGAAGCTTTCTTT
CDR3aa: CASSRPQGADTEAFF

abundance: once
v_gene: TRBV19
d_gene: .
j_gene: TRBJ1-5
CDR3nt: TGTGCCAGTACTATGCGGGGGCCGGGCAATCAGCCCCAGCATTTT
CDR3aa: CASTMRGPGNQPQHF

abundance: many
v_gene: TRBV7-9
d_gene: .
j_gene: TRBJ1-3
CDR3nt: TGTGCCAGCAGCTTAGCAGAGATCGGAAACACCATATATTTT
CDR3aa: CASSLAEIGNTIYF

abundance: .
v_gene: TRBV28
d_gene: TRBD1
j_gene: TRBJ1-6
CDR3nt: TGTGCCAGCAGTTGGTCGGGGACAGGGCTCGTTGGGGCCCTCCACTTT
CDR3aa: CASSWSGTGLVGALHF

abundance: .
v_gene: TRBV9
d_gene: TRBD1
j_gene: TRBJ1-1
CDR3nt: TGTGCCAGCAGCCCCGACAGGGGGCACACTGAAGCTTTCTTT
CDR3aa: CASSPDRGHTEAFF

abundance: many
v_gene: TRBV3-1/TRBV3-2
d_gene: .
j_gene: TRBJ1-4
CDR3nt: TGTGCCAGCTCCGTTCTAGGGGCCGGACAAAAACTGTTTTTT
CDR3aa: CASSVLGAGQKLFF

abundance: .
v_gene: TRBV5-4
d_gene: .
j_gene: TRBJ1-2
CDR3nt: TGTGCCAGCAGCTTGTCAGCCGGGGCTAACTATGGCTACACCTTC
CDR3aa: CASSLSAGANYGYTF

abundance: .
v_gene: TRBV12-3/TRBV12-4
d_gene: .
j_gene: TRBJ1-2
CDR3nt: TGTGCCAGCAGTTTGGGCGGGAGTTATGGCTACACCTTC
CDR3aa: CASSLGGSYGYTF

abundance: once
v_gene: TRBV5-1
d_gene: TRBD1
j_gene: TRBJ2-5
CDR3nt: TGCGCCAGCAGCTTGGGGGGACAGTTGGGGACCCAGTACTTC
CDR3aa: CASSLGGQLGTQYF

abundance: .
v_gene: TRBV6-5
d_gene: .
j_gene: TRBJ2-1
CDR3nt: TGTGCCAGTAACCCTGGGGCCTCCTACAATGAGCAGTTCTTC
CDR3aa: CASNPGASYNEQFF

abundance: few
v_gene: TRBV6-5
d_gene: TRBD1
j_gene: TRBJ1-5
CDR3nt: TGTGCCAGCAGCTCCTCTCCCGGGACAGGGGCCTTTAAGCATTTT
CDR3aa: CASSSSPGTGAFKHF

abundance: once
v_gene: TRBV5-1
d_gene: .
j_gene: TRBJ2-1
CDR3nt: TGCGCCAGCAGCTTGGGGCCAGGGGAGCAGTTCTTC
CDR3aa: CASSLGPGEQFF

abundance: .
v_gene: TRBV27
d_gene: .
j_gene: TRBJ2-5
CDR3nt: TGTGCCAGCAGTTTCTCGACTCCTCCCGAGACCCAGTACTTC
CDR3aa: CASSFSTPPETQYF

abundance: few
v_gene: TRBV7-8
d_gene: .
j_gene: TRBJ1-3
CDR3nt: TGTGCCAGCAGCGTTACTCACCCTGGAAACACCATATATTTT
CDR3aa: CASSVTHPGNTIYF

abundance: .
v_gene: TRBV5-1
d_gene: .
j_gene: TRBJ2-2
CDR3nt: TGCGCCAGCAGGGGAGGAGGGATTATCACCGGGGAGCTGTTTTTT
CDR3aa: CASRGGGIITGELFF

abundance: .
v_gene: TRBV7-9
d_gene: TRBD1
j_gene: TRBJ1-4
CDR3nt: TGTGCCAGCAGCTCCTCCAGGACAGGGGGTGAAAAACTGTTTTTT
CDR3aa: CASSSSRTGGEKLFF

abundance: .
v_gene: TRBV6-6
d_gene: .
j_gene: TRBJ1-2
CDR3nt: TGTGCCAGCAGTTTAGAACAGCTCTATGGCTACACCTTC
CDR3aa: CASSLEQLYGYTF

abundance: .
v_gene: TRBV6-5
d_gene: TRBD1
j_gene: TRBJ2-3
CDR3nt: TGTGCCAGCAGTTACCTGACAGGGGCAGATACGCAGTATTTT
CDR3aa: CASSYLTGADTQYF

abundance: .
v_gene: TRBV7-3
d_gene: TRBD1
j_gene: TRBJ2-2
CDR3nt: TGTGCCAGCAGCTTAAGGTCACAGGGGCTCACCGGGGAGCTGTTTTTT
CDR3aa: CASSLRSQGLTGELFF

abundance: .
v_gene: TRBV3-1/TRBV3-2
d_gene: .
j_gene: TRBJ1-4
CDR3nt: TGTGCCAGCAGCCTCAGGGGTGGTGAAAAACTGTTTTTT
CDR3aa: CASSLRGGEKLFF

abundance: few
v_gene: TRBV5-1
d_gene: .
j_gene: TRBJ2-2
CDR3nt: TGCGCCAGCAGCTTAGTAACGGACACCGGGGAGCTGTTTTTT
CDR3aa: CASSLVTDTGELFF

abundance: once
v_gene: TRBV19
d_gene: .
j_gene: TRBJ1-5
CDR3nt: TGTGCCAGCCAGTACACAGGGAGAAATCAGCCCCAGCATTTT
CDR3aa: CASQYTGRNQPQHF

abundance: .
v_gene: TRBV10-3
d_gene: TRBD1
j_gene: TRBJ1-1
CDR3nt: TGTGCCATCAGTGAGGACAGGGGCACTGAAGCTTTCTTT
CDR3aa: CAISEDRGTEAFF

abundance: .
v_gene: TRBV19
d_gene: TRBD2
j_gene: TRBJ2-3
CDR3nt: TGTGCCAGTAGTATTTCCGGGGGGTCAGATACGCAGTATTTT
CDR3aa: CASSISGGSDTQYF

abundance: .
v_gene: TRBV7-8
d_gene: TRBD1
j_gene: TRBJ2-4
CDR3nt: TGTGCCAGCAGCCCAAGACAGGGGCTAGCCAAAAACATTCAGTACTTC
CDR3aa: CASSPRQGLAKNIQYF

abundance: .
v_gene: TRBV7-6
d_gene: .
j_gene: TRBJ1-5
CDR3nt: TGTGCCAGCAGCTTATTGCAGGGAACTCAGCCCCAGCATTTT
CDR3aa: CASSLLQGTQPQHF

abundance: .
v_gene: TRBV7-9
d_gene: .
j_gene: TRBJ1-3
CDR3nt: TGTGCCAGCAGCGCGGGGGTGGATGGAAACACCATATATTTT
CDR3aa: CASSAGVDGNTIYF